This T cell receptor beta chain was profiled in a study of glioma-infiltrating T cells after dendritic cell vaccination. Time point of the sample: after dendritic cell vaccination, including at tumor progression/relapse. TCRdb keeps only in-frame clones here, not all; method: immunoSEQ multiplex PCR. The table lists fewer than 60,000 clones, over 75% of them singletons. V was trimmed by 6 bases and J by 9 bases, leaving 14 bases between them. This CDR3 comprises 12 residues. Germline V gene data show CDR1 as SNHLY and CDR2 as FYNNEI. The sample consisted of blood, taken after dendritic cell vaccination. The receptor was derived from a human donor with glioblastoma. The rearrangement links TRBV2 to TRBJ1-1; a possible D gene is TRBD1 (6 bases). In DNA, the CDR3 is TGTGCCAGCAGCCGGGGACAATTTAAAGCTTTCTTT. As protein: CASSRGQFKAFF.